This T cell receptor beta chain was identified in a study of T cells in Graves' hyperthyroidism and ophthalmopathy. Overall study findings and caveats: Appearing also in blood were most of the thyroid clonotypes expanded above 0.001.

RNA transcripts yielded amplified TCR beta CDR3 regions. In the first-round RT-PCR of the TCR CDR3, the HTBI primer set was used. One entry per CDR3 protein, called by TCRdb with MiXCR from the multiplex PCR reads. Of over 550,000 distinct CDR3 sequences listed, approximately 15% are singletons. Stable Graves' hyperthyroidism denoted no ophthalmopathy progression over 18 months. Hyperthyroidism patients were newly diagnosed, had disease duration under 2 months, and were aged 18 to 65 years. This clonotype was seen many times. Its target is not known. V shed 6 bases, J shed 5 bases, and the junction held 10 bases outside the gene matches. This CDR3 is 16 amino acids long. Germline CDR1 reads SNHLY; CDR2 reads FYNNEI.

The clonotype originates from a woman aged 18-29 years with Graves' hyperthyroidism. What was sequenced was blood. This chain links TRBV2 with TRBJ2-3; TRBD2 aligns across 11 bases. The CDR3 loop is CASRPLAGAARDTQYF. The CDR3, as DNA: TGTGCCAGCAGGCCACTAGCGGGGGCAGCTCGAGATACGCAGTATTTT.